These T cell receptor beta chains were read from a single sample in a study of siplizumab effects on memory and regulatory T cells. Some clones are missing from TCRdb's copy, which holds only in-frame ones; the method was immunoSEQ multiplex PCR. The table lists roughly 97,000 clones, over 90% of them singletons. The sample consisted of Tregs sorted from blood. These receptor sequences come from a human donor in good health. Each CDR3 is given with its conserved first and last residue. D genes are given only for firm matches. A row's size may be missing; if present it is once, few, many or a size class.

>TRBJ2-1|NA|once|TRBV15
CATSRGLGERAYNEQFF
TGTGCCACCAGCAGAGGGTTGGGGGAGAGGGCCTACAATGAGCAGTTCTTC
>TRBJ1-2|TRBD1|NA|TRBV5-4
CASSQTGQAVYGYTF
TGTGCCAGCAGCCAAACAGGACAGGCGGTCTATGGCTACACCTTC
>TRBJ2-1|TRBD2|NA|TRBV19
CASSTATSGLEQFF
TGTGCCAGTAGTACCGCGACTAGCGGCCTAGAGCAGTTCTTC
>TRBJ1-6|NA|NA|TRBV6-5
CASRENNSPLHF
TGTGCCAGCAGGGAAAACAATTCACCCCTCCACTTT
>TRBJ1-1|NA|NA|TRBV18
CASSPGRMNTEAFF
TGTGCCAGCTCACCGGGACGGATGAACACTGAAGCTTTCTTT
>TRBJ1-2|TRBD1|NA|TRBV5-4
CASSFRDRGTWGYTF
TGTGCCAGCAGCTTCCGGGACAGGGGCACTTGGGGCTACACCTTC
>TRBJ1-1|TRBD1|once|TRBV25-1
CASSGQGAQVTEAFF
TGTGCCAGCAGTGGACAGGGGGCGCAGGTCACTGAAGCTTTCTTT
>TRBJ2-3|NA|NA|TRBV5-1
CASSGVLATTDTQYF
TGCGCCAGCAGCGGAGTTCTAGCGACCACAGATACGCAGTATTTT
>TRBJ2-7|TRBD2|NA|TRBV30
CAWRTRETSGRPSYEQYF
TGTGCCTGGAGGACCAGGGAGACTAGCGGGAGGCCCTCCTACGAGCAGTACTTC
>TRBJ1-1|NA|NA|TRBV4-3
CASSLGENTEAFF
TGCGCCAGCAGCCTAGGAGAGAACACTGAAGCTTTCTTT
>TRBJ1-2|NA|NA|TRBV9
CASSTQGNGYTF
TGTGCCAGCAGCACACAGGGAAATGGCTACACCTTC
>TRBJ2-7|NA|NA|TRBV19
CASSIGVGAPWEQYF
TGTGCCAGTAGTATAGGGGTCGGGGCACCCTGGGAGCAGTACTTC
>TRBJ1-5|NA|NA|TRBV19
CASSISGPRGGQPQHF
TGTGCCAGTAGTATCTCCGGGCCCCGAGGAGGTCAGCCCCAGCATTTT
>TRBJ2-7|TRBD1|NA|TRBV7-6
CASSPRTGGRSYEQYF
TGTGCCAGCAGCCCACGGACAGGGGGCAGATCCTACGAGCAGTACTTC
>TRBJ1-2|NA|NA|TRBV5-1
CASSLRGALNYGYTF
TGCGCCAGCAGCTTGAGGGGAGCTCTTAACTATGGCTACACCTTC
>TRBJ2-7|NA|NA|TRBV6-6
CASWALVGEQYF
TGTGCCAGCTGGGCGCTAGTCGGCGAGCAGTACTTC